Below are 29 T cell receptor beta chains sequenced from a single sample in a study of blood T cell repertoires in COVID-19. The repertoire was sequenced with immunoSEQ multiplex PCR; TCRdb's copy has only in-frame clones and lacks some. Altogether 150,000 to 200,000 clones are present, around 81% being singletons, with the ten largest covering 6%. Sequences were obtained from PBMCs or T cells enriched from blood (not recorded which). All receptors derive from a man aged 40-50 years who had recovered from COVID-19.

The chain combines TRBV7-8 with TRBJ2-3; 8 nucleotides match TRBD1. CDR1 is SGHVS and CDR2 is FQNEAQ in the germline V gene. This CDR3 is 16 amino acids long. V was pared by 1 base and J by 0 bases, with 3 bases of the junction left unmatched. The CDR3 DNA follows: TGTGCCAGCAGCTTAGGGACAGGGACTAGCACAGATACGCAGTATTTT. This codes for CASSLGTGTSTDTQYF. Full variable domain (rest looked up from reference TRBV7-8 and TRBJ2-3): GAGVSQSPRYKVAKRGQDVALRCDPISGHVSLFWYQQALGQGPEFLTYFQNEAQLDKSGLPSDRFFAERPEGSVSTLKIQRTQQEDSAVYLCASSLGTGTSTDTQYFGPGTRLTVL.

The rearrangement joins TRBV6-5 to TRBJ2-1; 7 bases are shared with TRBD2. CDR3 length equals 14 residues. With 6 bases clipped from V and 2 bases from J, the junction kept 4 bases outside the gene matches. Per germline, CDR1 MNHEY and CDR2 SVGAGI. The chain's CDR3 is CASRAGTPYNEQFF. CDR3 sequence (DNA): TGTGCCAGCAGAGCGGGGACCCCCTACAATGAGCAGTTCTTC.

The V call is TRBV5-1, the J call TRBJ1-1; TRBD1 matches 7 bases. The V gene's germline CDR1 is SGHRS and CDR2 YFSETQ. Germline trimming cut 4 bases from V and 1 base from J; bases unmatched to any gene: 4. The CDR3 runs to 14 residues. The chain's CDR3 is CASSRGQANTEAFF. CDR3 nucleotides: TGCGCCAGCAGCCGCGGACAGGCGAACACTGAAGCTTTCTTT.

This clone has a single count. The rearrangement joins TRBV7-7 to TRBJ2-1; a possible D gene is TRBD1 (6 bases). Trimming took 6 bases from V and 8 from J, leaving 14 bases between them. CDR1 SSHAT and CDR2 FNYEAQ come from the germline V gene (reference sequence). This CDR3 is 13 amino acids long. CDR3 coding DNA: TGTGCCAGCAGTAGTACACAGGGCGATGAGCAGTTCTTC. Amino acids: CASSSTQGDEQFF.

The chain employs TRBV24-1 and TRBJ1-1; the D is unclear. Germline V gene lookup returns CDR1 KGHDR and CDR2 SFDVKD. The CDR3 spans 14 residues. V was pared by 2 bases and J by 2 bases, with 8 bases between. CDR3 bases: TGTGCCACCAGTGATTGGGGAGCAAACACTGAAGCTTTCTTT. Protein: CATSDWGANTEAFF.

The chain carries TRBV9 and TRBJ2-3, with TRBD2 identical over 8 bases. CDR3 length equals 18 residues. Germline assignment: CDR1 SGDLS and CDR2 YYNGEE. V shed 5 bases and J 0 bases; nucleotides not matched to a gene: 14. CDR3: CASRPSSGGPPSTDTQYF. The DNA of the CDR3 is TGTGCCAGCAGACCCTCATCGGGGGGGCCCCCTAGCACAGATACGCAGTATTTT. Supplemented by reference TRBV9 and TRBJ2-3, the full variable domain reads DSGVTQTPKHLITATGQRVTLRCSPRSGDLSVYWYQQSLDQGLQFLIQYYNGEERAKGNILERFSAQQFPDLHSELNLSSLELGDSALYFCASRPSSGGPPSTDTQYFGPGTRLTVL.

The CDR3, as DNA: TGTGCCAGCAGCGGCAGGACTAGCGGGGGGTCTGGTGAGCAGTTCTTC. This encodes CASSGRTSGGSGEQFF. J is TRBJ2-1 and V is TRBV3-1 (or the pseudogene TRBV3-2); TRBD2 aligns across 14 bases. The J segment lost 9 bases and the V segment lost 5 bases, leaving 9 bases of the junction unmatched. Germline V gives CDR1 LGHDT, CDR2 YNNKEL (reference sequence). The CDR3 contains 16 residues.

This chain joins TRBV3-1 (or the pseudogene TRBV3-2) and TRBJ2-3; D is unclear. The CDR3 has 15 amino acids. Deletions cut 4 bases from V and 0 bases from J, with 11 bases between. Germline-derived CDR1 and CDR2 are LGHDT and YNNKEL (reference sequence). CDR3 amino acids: CASSPTTPSTDTQYF. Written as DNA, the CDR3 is TGTGCCAGCAGCCCCACCACTCCTAGCACAGATACGCAGTATTTT.

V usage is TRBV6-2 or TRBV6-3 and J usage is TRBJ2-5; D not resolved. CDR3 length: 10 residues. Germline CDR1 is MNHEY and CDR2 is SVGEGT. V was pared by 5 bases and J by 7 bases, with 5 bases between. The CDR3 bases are TGTGCCAGCAGTCACGGGACCCAGTACTTC. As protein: CASSHGTQYF.

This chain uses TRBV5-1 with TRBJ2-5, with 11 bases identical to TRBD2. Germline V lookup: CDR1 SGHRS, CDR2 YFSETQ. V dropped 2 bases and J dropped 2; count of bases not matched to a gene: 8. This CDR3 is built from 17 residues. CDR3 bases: TGCGCCAGCAGCTTAGACCCCTTAGCGGGGGGGCAAGAGACCCAGTACTTC. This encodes CASSLDPLAGGQETQYF.

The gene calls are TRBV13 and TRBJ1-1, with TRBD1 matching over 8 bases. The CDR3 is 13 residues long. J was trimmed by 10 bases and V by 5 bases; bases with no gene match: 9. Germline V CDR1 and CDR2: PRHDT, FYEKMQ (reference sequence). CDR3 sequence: CASSTGQGEGAFF. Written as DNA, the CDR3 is TGTGCCAGCAGCACTGGACAGGGCGAGGGAGCTTTCTTT.

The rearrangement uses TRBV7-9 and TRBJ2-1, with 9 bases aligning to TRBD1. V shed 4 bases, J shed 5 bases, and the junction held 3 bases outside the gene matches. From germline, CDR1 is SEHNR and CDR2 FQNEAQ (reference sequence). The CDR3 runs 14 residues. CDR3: CASSWDRDHNEQFF. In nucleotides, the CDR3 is TGTGCCAGCAGCTGGGACAGGGACCACAATGAGCAGTTCTTC.

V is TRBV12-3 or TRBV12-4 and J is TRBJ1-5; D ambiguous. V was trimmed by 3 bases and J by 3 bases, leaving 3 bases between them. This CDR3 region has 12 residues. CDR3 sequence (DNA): TGTGCCAGCAGTTTGTACAATCAGCCCCAGCATTTT. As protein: CASSLYNQPQHF.

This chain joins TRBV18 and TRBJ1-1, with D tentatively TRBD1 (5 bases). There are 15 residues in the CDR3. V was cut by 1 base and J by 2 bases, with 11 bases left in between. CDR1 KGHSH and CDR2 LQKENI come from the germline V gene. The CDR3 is CASSPRLGGNTEAFF. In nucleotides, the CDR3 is TGTGCCAGCTCACCACGGCTGGGGGGAAACACTGAAGCTTTCTTT.

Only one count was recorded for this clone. CDR3 amino acids: CASLTASYSNQPQHF. CDR3 DNA sequence: TGTGCCAGTCTGACAGCGTCATATAGCAATCAGCCCCAGCATTTT. V and J are TRBV19 and TRBJ1-5; the D gene is possibly TRBD1 (5 bases). CDR1 is LNHDA, CDR2 SQIVND, per germline (reference sequence). The CDR3 length is 15 residues. V lost 8 bases and J lost 0, with 14 bases in between. The variable domain in full, completed from reference TRBV19 and TRBJ1-5, reads DGGITQSPKYLFRKEGQNVTLSCEQNLNHDAMYWYRQDPGQGLRLIYYSQIVNDFQKGDIAEGYSVSREKKESFPLTVTSAQKNPTAFYLCASLTASYSNQPQHFGDGTRLSIL.

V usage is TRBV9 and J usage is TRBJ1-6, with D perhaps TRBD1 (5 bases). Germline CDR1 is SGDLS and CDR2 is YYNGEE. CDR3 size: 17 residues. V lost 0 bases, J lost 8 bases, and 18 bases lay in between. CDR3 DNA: TGTGCCAGCAGCGTAGGAGGCTCAGGGTTTTTCGATTCACCCCTCCACTTT. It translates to CASSVGGSGFFDSPLHF.

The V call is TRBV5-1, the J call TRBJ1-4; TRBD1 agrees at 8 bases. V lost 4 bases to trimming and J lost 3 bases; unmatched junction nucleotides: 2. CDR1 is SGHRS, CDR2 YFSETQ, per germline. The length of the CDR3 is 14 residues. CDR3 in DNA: TGCGCCAGCAGCCAGGGGGCCTCTAATGAAAAACTGTTTTTT. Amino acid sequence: CASSQGASNEKLFF.

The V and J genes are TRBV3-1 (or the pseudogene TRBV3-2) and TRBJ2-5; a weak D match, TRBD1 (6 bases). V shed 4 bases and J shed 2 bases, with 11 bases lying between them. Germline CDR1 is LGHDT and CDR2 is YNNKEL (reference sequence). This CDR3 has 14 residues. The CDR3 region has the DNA TGTGCCAGCAGCCCCTGGGACAATCAAGAGACCCAGTACTTC. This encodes CASSPWDNQETQYF.

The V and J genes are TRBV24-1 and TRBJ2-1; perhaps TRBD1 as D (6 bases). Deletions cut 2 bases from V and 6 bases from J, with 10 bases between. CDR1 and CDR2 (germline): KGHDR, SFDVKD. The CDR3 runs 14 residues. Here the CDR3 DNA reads TGTGCCACCAGTGATTCGGGACAAGTCAATGAGCAGTTCTTC. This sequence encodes CATSDSGQVNEQFF.

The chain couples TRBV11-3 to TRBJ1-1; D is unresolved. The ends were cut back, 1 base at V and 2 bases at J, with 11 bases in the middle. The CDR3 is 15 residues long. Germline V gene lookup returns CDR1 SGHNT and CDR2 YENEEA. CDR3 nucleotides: TGTGCCAGCAGCTTAGGGGCAGGCCGAAACACTGAAGCTTTCTTT. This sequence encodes CASSLGAGRNTEAFF. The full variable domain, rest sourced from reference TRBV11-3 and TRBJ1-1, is EAGVVQSPRYKIIEKKQPVAFWCNPISGHNTLYWYLQNLGQGPELLIRYENEEAVDDSQLPKDRFSAERLKGVDSTLKIQPAELGDSAVYLCASSLGAGRNTEAFFGQGTRLTVV.

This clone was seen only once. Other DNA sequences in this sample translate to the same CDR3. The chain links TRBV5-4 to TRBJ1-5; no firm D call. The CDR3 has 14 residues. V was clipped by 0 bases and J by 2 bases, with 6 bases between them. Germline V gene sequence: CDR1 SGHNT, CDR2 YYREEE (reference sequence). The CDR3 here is CASSLGGGNQPQHF. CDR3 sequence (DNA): TGTGCCAGCAGCTTGGGGGGAGGCAATCAGCCCCAGCATTTT.

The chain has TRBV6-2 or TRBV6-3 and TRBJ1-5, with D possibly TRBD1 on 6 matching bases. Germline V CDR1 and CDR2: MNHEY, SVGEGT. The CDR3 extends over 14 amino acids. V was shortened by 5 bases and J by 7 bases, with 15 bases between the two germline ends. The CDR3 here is CASSLKTGQQPQHF. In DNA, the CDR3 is TGTGCCAGCAGTCTAAAGACAGGTCAACAGCCCCAGCATTTT.

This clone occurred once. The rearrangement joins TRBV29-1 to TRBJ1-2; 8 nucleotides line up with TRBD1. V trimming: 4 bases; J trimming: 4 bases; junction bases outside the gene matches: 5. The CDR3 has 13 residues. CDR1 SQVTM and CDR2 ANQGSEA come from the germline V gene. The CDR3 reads CSVGGQGGYGYTF. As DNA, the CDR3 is TGCAGCGTTGGCGGACAGGGAGGCTATGGCTACACCTTC.

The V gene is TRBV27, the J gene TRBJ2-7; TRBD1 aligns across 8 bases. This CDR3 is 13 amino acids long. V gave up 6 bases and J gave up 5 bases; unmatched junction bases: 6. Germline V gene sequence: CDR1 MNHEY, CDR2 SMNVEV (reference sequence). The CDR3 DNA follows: TGTGCCAGCAGGGTGACAGGGGACGACGAGCAGTACTTC. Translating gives CASRVTGDDEQYF.

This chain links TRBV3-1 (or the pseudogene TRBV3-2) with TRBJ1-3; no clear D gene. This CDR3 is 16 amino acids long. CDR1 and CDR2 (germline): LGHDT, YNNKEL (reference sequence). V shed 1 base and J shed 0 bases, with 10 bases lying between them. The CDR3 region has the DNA TGTGCCAGCAGCCAAGGGTCAGCTAGCTCTGGAAACACCATATATTTT. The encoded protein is CASSQGSASSGNTIYF.

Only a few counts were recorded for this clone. The CDR3 coding sequence is TGTGCCAGTAGTCTGCTTATGACAGGGACCGGCGAGCAGTACTTC. It encodes CASSLLMTGTGEQYF. The chain joins TRBV19 to TRBJ2-7, with TRBD1 matching over 7 bases. Germline V lookup: CDR1 LNHDA, CDR2 SQIVND (reference sequence). V was pared by 5 bases and J by 6 bases, with 13 bases of the junction left unmatched. The CDR3 has 15 residues.

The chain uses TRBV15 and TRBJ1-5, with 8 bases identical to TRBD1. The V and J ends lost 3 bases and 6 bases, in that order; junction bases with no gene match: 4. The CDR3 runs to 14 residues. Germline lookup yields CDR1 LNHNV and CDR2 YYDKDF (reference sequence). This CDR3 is CATSRQGAAQPQHF. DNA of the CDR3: TGTGCCACCAGCAGGCAGGGGGCGGCTCAGCCCCAGCATTTT.

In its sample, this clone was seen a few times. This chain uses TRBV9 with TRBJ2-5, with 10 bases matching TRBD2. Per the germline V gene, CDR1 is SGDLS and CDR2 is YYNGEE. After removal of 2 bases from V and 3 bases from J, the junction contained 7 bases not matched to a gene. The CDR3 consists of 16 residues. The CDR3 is CASSVQPSGGKETQYF. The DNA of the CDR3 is TGTGCCAGCAGCGTCCAACCTAGCGGGGGTAAAGAGACCCAGTACTTC.

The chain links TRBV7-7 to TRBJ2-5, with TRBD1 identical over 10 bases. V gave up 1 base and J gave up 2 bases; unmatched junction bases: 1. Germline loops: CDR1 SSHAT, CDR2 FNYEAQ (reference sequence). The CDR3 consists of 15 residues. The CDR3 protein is CASSLGDRGQETQYF. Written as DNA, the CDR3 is TGTGCCAGCAGCTTAGGGGACAGGGGACAAGAGACCCAGTACTTC.